The rows below give T cell receptor beta chains drawn from one sample of a study of radiation and T cells in renal cell carcinoma. The table came from immunoSEQ multiplex PCR; TCRdb's copy has only in-frame clones and leaves some out. The table records about 95,000 clones, 65% to 90% of them present only once. Sequenced here: blood, sampled from a patient whose treatment included radiotherapy and nephrectomy. Receptor source: a man aged 50 or older with renal cell carcinoma. Both conserved end residues are part of each CDR3. The D gene is left open where the match is weak. Expanded clones get a size class; other rows say once, few or many, or leave the size out.

. | TRBJ2-3 | . | TRBV2 | CANSGADTQYF | TGTGCCAACAGTGGGGCAGATACGCAGTATTTT
TRBD1 | TRBJ1-2 | once | TRBV4-3 | CASSQDVRQGRAGYTF | TGCGCCAGCAGCCAAGATGTGCGACAGGGGAGGGCCGGCTACACCTTC
. | TRBJ2-7 | . | TRBV2 | CASSENRGERQYF | TGTGCCAGCAGTGAGAATAGGGGGGAGAGGCAGTACTTC
. | TRBJ1-2 | . | TRBV29-1 | CSVEGYGYTF | TGCAGCGTCGAAGGTTATGGCTACACCTTC
. | TRBJ1-1 | . | TRBV29-1 | CSVKMDTEAFF | TGCAGCGTTAAAATGGACACTGAAGCTTTCTTT
. | TRBJ2-7 | once | TRBV18 | CASSPDRYEQYF | TGTGCCAGCTCACCGGACAGATACGAGCAGTACTTC
. | TRBJ2-5 | . | TRBV6-5 | CASSRGGYQETQYF | TGTGCCAGCAGCCGTGGAGGATACCAAGAGACCCAGTACTTC
. | TRBJ2-7 | . | TRBV4-1 | CASSQGDGTYEQYF | TGCGCCAGCAGCCAAGGGGACGGGACCTACGAGCAGTACTTC
. | TRBJ1-3 | few | TRBV2 | CASSEGQPGNTIYF | TGTGCCAGCAGTGAAGGACAGCCTGGAAACACCATATATTTT
. | TRBJ2-5 | . | TRBV7-9 | CATVDNRGGETQYF | TGTGCCACGGTCGATAACAGGGGAGGCGAGACCCAGTACTTC
. | TRBJ1-1 | . | TRBV6-5 | CASIPNMGTEAFF | TGTGCCAGCATCCCAAATATGGGCACTGAAGCTTTCTTT
TRBD1 | TRBJ1-2 | . | TRBV30 | CAWSPGQALGYTF | TGTGCCTGGAGCCCGGGACAGGCCCTTGGCTACACCTTC
. | TRBJ1-2 | . | TRBV6-5 | CASSSQGGYTF | TGTGCCAGCAGTTCCCAGGGCGGCTACACCTTC
. | TRBJ1-5 | . | TRBV19 | CASNLVGGSNQPQHF | TGTGCCAGTAACCTGGTTGGGGGCAGTAATCAGCCCCAGCATTTT
. | TRBJ2-5 | . | TRBV30 | CAWDWDTSAETQYF | TGTGCCTGGGATTGGGATACATCGGCCGAGACCCAGTACTTC
TRBD2 | TRBJ2-5 | . | TRBV6-6 | CASSFGLAGETQYF | TGTGCCAGCAGCTTCGGACTAGCAGGAGAGACCCAGTACTTC
. | TRBJ2-7 | . | TRBV21-1 | CASSKRKYF | TGTGCCAGCAGCAAAAGGAAGTACTTC
. | TRBJ2-1 | . | TRBV2 | CASADRDNEQFF | TGTGCCTCTGCGGACAGAGACAATGAGCAGTTCTTC
. | TRBJ2-7 | . | TRBV29-1 | CSVEAGHEQYF | TGCAGCGTGGAGGCGGGGCACGAGCAGTACTTC
. | TRBJ1-1 | few | TRBV7-6 | CASMRVLNTEAFF | TGTGCCAGCATGAGAGTTCTGAACACTGAAGCTTTCTTT
TRBD1 | TRBJ2-3 | . | TRBV28 | CASSFPRDRGPITDTQYF | TGTGCCAGCAGTTTTCCACGGGACAGGGGGCCTATCACAGATACGCAGTATTTT
. | TRBJ2-7 | . | TRBV12-2 | CASRLAATSAEYEQYF | TGTGCAAGTCGCTTAGCGGCAACTAGCGCGGAATACGAGCAGTACTTC
. | TRBJ2-1 | . | TRBV9 | CASSDGTSYNEQFF | TGTGCCAGCAGCGACGGGACTTCCTACAATGAGCAGTTCTTC
. | TRBJ1-2 | once | TRBV9 | CASSVWGDINYGYTF | TGTGCCAGCAGCGTGTGGGGTGACATTAACTATGGCTACACCTTC
. | TRBJ1-6 | once | TRBV9 | CASSAGFGDSPLHF | TGTGCCAGCAGCGCAGGGTTCGGTGACTCACCCCTCCACTTT
. | TRBJ2-2 | . | TRBV7-7 | CASSLGFTGELFF | TGTGCTAGCAGCTTAGGATTCACCGGGGAGCTGTTTTTT
TRBD1 | TRBJ2-3 | . | TRBV7-2 | CASSLDRGQDTQYF | TGTGCCAGCAGCTTAGACAGGGGGCAAGATACGCAGTATTTT
. | TRBJ1-6 | . | TRBV5-1 | CASSLSGTDYNSPLHF | TGCGCCAGCAGCTTGTCAGGGACCGACTATAATTCACCCCTCCACTTT
TRBD1 | TRBJ2-1 | . | TRBV19 | CASSPGTGPNEQFF | TGTGCCAGTAGCCCCGGGACAGGTCCCAATGAGCAGTTCTTC
. | TRBJ1-2 | many | TRBV5-4 | CASSLESAGLRGYTF | TGTGCCAGCAGCTTGGAATCGGCCGGTCTGCGTGGCTACACCTTC
. | TRBJ1-2 | . | TRBV6-5 | CASSPRELINYGYTF | TGTGCCAGCAGCCCGCGGGAGCTTATTAACTATGGCTACACCTTC
. | TRBJ1-2 | . | TRBV7-9 | CASSSGQTYYGYTF | TGTGCCAGCAGCTCAGGACAGACTTACTATGGCTACACCTTC
. | TRBJ1-3 | . | TRBV5-1 | CASSLAGLAPGNTIYF | TGCGCCAGCAGCTTGGCTGGATTAGCGCCTGGAAACACCATATATTTT
TRBD1 | TRBJ2-7 | . | TRBV9 | CASSVLGTGGLYEQYF | TGTGCCAGCAGCGTATTAGGGACAGGGGGCTTGTACGAGCAGTACTTC
. | TRBJ2-1 | . | TRBV10-3 | CAISLPDSPEQFF | TGTGCCATCAGTTTACCCGACAGTCCTGAGCAGTTCTTC
. | TRBJ2-5 | few | TRBV5-1 | CASSLLSPQTQYF | TGCGCCAGCAGCTTACTTAGCCCCCAGACCCAGTACTTC
TRBD1 | TRBJ1-4 | . | TRBV11-2 | CASSVPGQGEKLFF | TGTGCCAGCAGCGTACCGGGACAGGGTGAAAAACTGTTTTTT
. | TRBJ2-7 | . | TRBV7-2 | CASAGAGYLYEQYF | TGTGCCAGCGCTGGGGCGGGGTATCTATACGAGCAGTACTTC
. | TRBJ2-5 | . | TRBV7-8 | CASATGFRETQYF | TGTGCCAGCGCTACGGGGTTCAGGGAGACCCAGTACTTC
TRBD2 | TRBJ2-1 | . | TRBV30 | CAWRGLANNEQFF | TGTGCCTGGAGGGGACTAGCTAATAATGAGCAGTTCTTC
TRBD2 | TRBJ2-2 | . | TRBV4-2 | CASSASGGNTGELFF | TGTGCCAGCAGCGCTAGCGGGGGCAACACCGGGGAGCTGTTTTTT
TRBD1 | TRBJ2-7 | . | TRBV27 | CASSPGQGFEQYF | TGTGCCAGCAGCCCGGGACAGGGTTTCGAGCAGTACTTC
. | TRBJ2-3 | . | TRBV4-1 | CASSQGYTQYF | TGCGCCAGCAGCCAAGGCTATACGCAGTATTTT
. | TRBJ1-5 | once | TRBV19 | CASSITVFVGQPQHF | TGTGCCAGTAGTATAACAGTCTTTGTGGGACAGCCCCAGCATTTT
. | TRBJ2-1 | . | TRBV7-8 | CASSLVDYNEQFF | TGTGCCAGCAGCTTAGTGGACTACAATGAGCAGTTCTTC
TRBD2 | TRBJ2-2 | . | TRBV5-4 | CASSPSSGGAKGTGELFF | TGTGCCAGCAGCCCCTCTAGCGGGGGGGCCAAGGGCACCGGGGAGCTGTTTTTT
TRBD2 | TRBJ2-3 | . | TRBV28 | CASTLAGVSRTDTQYF | TGTGCCAGCACCCTAGCGGGAGTGTCGCGCACAGATACGCAGTATTTT
. | TRBJ1-4 | few | TRBV5-1 | CASSREGPNEKLFF | TGCGCCAGCTCTCGAGAGGGGCCCAATGAAAAACTGTTTTTT
. | TRBJ2-3 | . | TRBV6-5 | CASSYGTLSTDTQYF | TGTGCCAGCAGTTACGGGACACTTAGCACAGATACGCAGTATTTT
TRBD1 | TRBJ2-2 | . | TRBV4-1 | CASSLRTGAGFANTGELFF | TGCGCCAGCAGCCTCCGGACAGGGGCAGGTTTCGCCAACACCGGGGAGCTGTTTTTT
. | TRBJ2-6 | once | TRBV5-1 | CASSLETGVVLTF | TGCGCCAGCAGCTTGGAAACCGGAGTAGTCCTGACTTTC
. | TRBJ2-2 | . | TRBV2 | CASMLDITGELFF | TGTGCCAGCATGTTAGATATAACTGGGGAGCTGTTTTTT
TRBD1 | TRBJ2-7 | . | TRBV19 | CASNGGQAYEQYF | TGTGCCAGTAATGGAGGACAGGCCTACGAGCAGTACTTC